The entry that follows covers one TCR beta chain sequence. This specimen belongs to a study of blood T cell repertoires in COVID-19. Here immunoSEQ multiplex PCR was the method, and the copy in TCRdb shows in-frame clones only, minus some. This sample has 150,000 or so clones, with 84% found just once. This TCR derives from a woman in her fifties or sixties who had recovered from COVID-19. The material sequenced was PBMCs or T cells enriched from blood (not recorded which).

The CDR3 DNA is TGTGCCAGCAGCTTAGGTTTAGGGGGCGGTTCGATATATTCGGCTTTCTTT. It is translated as CASSLGLGGGSIYSAFF. The chain couples TRBV7-2 to TRBJ1-1, with 7 nucleotides matching TRBD1. Germline V gives CDR1 SGHTA, CDR2 FQGNSA. The CDR3 totals 17 residues. J was trimmed by 11 bases and V by 1 base; bases with no gene match: 19.